Following are 24 T cell receptor beta chains from one sample sequenced in a study of cytomegalovirus exposure and HLA in healthy donors. The study ran its PCR with 60 Vbeta and 13 Jbeta primers. The method was immunoSEQ multiplex PCR; TCRdb's version includes in-frame clones alone and lacks a portion of them. The data hold around 200,000 clones, with approximately 78% observed a single time. Sequencing used PBMCs. The receptor source for this set is a woman in her thirties or forties in good health and CMV-seronegative.

Here the CDR3 reads CASRKQGNTEAFF. For the CDR3, the DNA is TGTGCCAGCAGGAAACAGGGGAACACTGAAGCTTTCTTT. The rearrangement uses TRBV2 and TRBJ1-1, with a weak D call TRBD1 (6 bases). Germline V gene lookup returns CDR1 SNHLY and CDR2 FYNNEI. The CDR3 spans 13 residues. V lost 6 bases and J lost 1, with 9 bases in between.

The V call is TRBV5-1, the J call TRBJ2-5; 8 nucleotides agree with TRBD1. CDR1 and CDR2 (germline): SGHRS, YFSETQ. This CDR3 has 14 residues. J was trimmed by 4 bases and V by 5 bases; bases with no gene match: 7. CDR3 in amino acids: CASRLGQGRETQYF. Here the CDR3 DNA reads TGCGCCAGCAGGTTAGGACAGGGAAGAGAGACCCAGTACTTC. Drawing the rest from reference TRBV5-1 and TRBJ2-5, the complete variable domain is KAGVTQTPRYLIKTRGQQVTLSCSPISGHRSVSWYQQTPGQGLQFLFEYFSETQRNKGNFPGRFSGRQFSNSRSEMNVSTLELGDSALYLCASRLGQGRETQYFGPGTRLLVL.

V gene TRBV10-3 combines with J gene TRBJ1-2; 9 positions agree with TRBD1. The CDR3 has 14 residues. Per the germline V gene, CDR1 is ENHRY and CDR2 is SYGVKD. V dropped 10 bases and J dropped 2; count of bases not matched to a gene: 8. The CDR3, as DNA: TGTGCCACCGCGACTGGACAGGGGAACTATGGCTACACCTTC. Protein: CATATGQGNYGYTF.

This chain joins TRBV29-1 and TRBJ2-1, with TRBD2 identical over 7 bases. Germline CDR1 reads SQVTM; CDR2 reads ANQGSEA. The CDR3 is 15 residues long. The V gene end was trimmed by 0 bases and the J gene end by 8 bases; junction bases not matched to a gene: 10. CDR3 sequence: CSVEDRRTRLDEQFF. DNA for the CDR3: TGCAGCGTTGAAGATCGAAGGACTAGGTTGGATGAGCAGTTCTTC.

The gene calls are TRBV29-1 and TRBJ2-1; perhaps TRBD1 as D (5 bases). CDR3 size: 15 residues. Germline-derived CDR1 and CDR2 are SQVTM and ANQGSEA. The V end lost 3 bases, the J end lost 0 bases, and 12 bases lay between the germline ends. This CDR3 is CSVDWWTISYNEQFF. DNA of the CDR3: TGCAGCGTTGATTGGTGGACAATCTCCTACAATGAGCAGTTCTTC.

There are a few counts of this clone. The rearrangement joins TRBV5-6 to TRBJ2-7; no reliable D call. Germline CDR1 is SGHDT and CDR2 is YYEEEE. This CDR3 is built from 13 residues. The V gene lost 3 bases and the J gene lost 3 bases, with 10 bases spanning the gap. The CDR3 DNA follows: TGTGCCAGCAGCTCCCAGGCCAGCTACGAGCAGTACTTC. The encoded protein is CASSSQASYEQYF.

The chain combines TRBV18 with TRBJ2-1, with TRBD2 matching over 12 bases. V dropped 2 bases and J dropped 4; count of bases not matched to a gene: 3. From germline, CDR1 is KGHSH and CDR2 LQKENI. The CDR3 length is 16 residues. The CDR3, as DNA: TGTGCCAGCTCACCAAGGACTAGCGGGGTTTACAATGAGCAGTTCTTC. It specifies CASSPRTSGVYNEQFF.

The chain links TRBV2 to TRBJ1-5; 7 bases fit TRBD1. The CDR3 sequence is 15 residues long. Germline V gene lookup returns CDR1 SNHLY and CDR2 FYNNEI. Losses at the gene ends were 6 bases for V and 0 bases for J; bases not matched to a gene: 5. The CDR3 protein is CASRGTANSNQPQHF. The DNA of the CDR3 is TGTGCCAGCAGGGGGACAGCTAATAGCAATCAGCCCCAGCATTTT.

The chain carries TRBV5-1 and TRBJ1-1, with TRBD1 as a possible D gene (5 bases). Trimming shortened V by 3 bases and J by 0 bases, and 9 bases separated the two germline ends. Germline V gene sequence: CDR1 SGHRS, CDR2 YFSETQ. This CDR3 is 14 amino acids long. CDR3 protein: CASSWAGMNTEAFF. The CDR3 nucleotides read TGCGCCAGCAGCTGGGCAGGGATGAACACTGAAGCTTTCTTT.

V gene TRBV29-1 combines with J gene TRBJ2-1, with TRBD1 matching 10 bases. The CDR3 is made up of 15 amino acids. With V trimmed by 4 bases and J by 2 bases, 5 bases remained unmatched. The V gene's germline CDR1 is SQVTM and CDR2 ANQGSEA. This CDR3 is CSVVPGTGAYNEQFF. The CDR3 DNA reads as TGCAGCGTTGTACCCGGGACAGGGGCCTACAATGAGCAGTTCTTC.

The chain links TRBV7-8 to TRBJ1-5; TRBD1 aligns across 7 bases. The CDR3 length is 16 residues. Losses at the gene ends were 1 base for V and 3 bases for J; bases not matched to a gene: 6. Germline CDR1 is SGHVS and CDR2 is FQNEAQ. The chain's CDR3 is CASSLEGGLYNQPQHF. In DNA, the CDR3 is TGTGCCAGCAGCTTAGAAGGGGGCTTATACAATCAGCCCCAGCATTTT. Complete variable domain (other parts from reference TRBV7-8 and TRBJ1-5): GAGVSQSPRYKVAKRGQDVALRCDPISGHVSLFWYQQALGQGPEFLTYFQNEAQLDKSGLPSDRFFAERPEGSVSTLKIQRTQQEDSAVYLCASSLEGGLYNQPQHFGDGTRLSIL.

The CDR3 region has the DNA TGTGCCAGCAGTGAACAGGGGGCAAGGAATCAGCCCCAGCATTTT. This sequence encodes CASSEQGARNQPQHF. This rearrangement joins TRBV2 to TRBJ1-5; 8 positions agree with TRBD1. Per germline, CDR1 SNHLY and CDR2 FYNNEI. Trimming took 2 bases from V and 4 from J; bases not matched to a gene: 4. The CDR3 is 15 residues long.

The chain recombines TRBV27 with TRBJ2-2; possibly TRBD2 for D (5 bases). V was clipped by 0 bases and J by 6 bases, with 11 bases between them. CDR1 is MNHEY, CDR2 SMNVEV, per germline (reference sequence). The length of the CDR3 is 15 residues. The CDR3 here is CASSLSFLAAGELFF. CDR3 DNA: TGTGCCAGCAGTTTATCGTTCCTAGCCGCCGGGGAGCTGTTTTTT.

J is TRBJ2-5 and V is TRBV5-1, with 8 bases matching TRBD1. The tail of the sequence fits TRBJ2-7 better, so the J call may be wrong. Germline assignment: CDR1 SGHRS and CDR2 YFSETQ. The CDR3 covers 14 residues. The CDR3 is CASSTGQVVDEQYF. CDR3 in DNA: TGCGCCAGCAGCACGGGACAGGTAGTCGACGAGCAGTACTTC.

This clone was counted only a few times. The chain uses TRBV10-3 and TRBJ2-7; 7 bases map to TRBD1. This CDR3 has 13 residues. Per germline, CDR1 ENHRY and CDR2 SYGVKD. After removal of 6 bases from V and 12 bases from J, the junction contained 14 bases not matched to a gene. The CDR3 nucleotides are TGTGCCATCAGCCCGGGACAGCCGCCTAATGGGTACTTC. Translation gives CAISPGQPPNGYF.

The chain combines TRBV18 with TRBJ2-3; D is uncertain. This CDR3 has 13 amino acids. Trimming took 4 bases from V and 3 from J, leaving 8 bases between them. Germline CDR1 reads KGHSH; CDR2 reads LQKENI. The CDR3 DNA is TGTGCCAGCTCACTCTTGGAGACAGATACGCAGTATTTT. Protein sequence: CASSLLETDTQYF. The complete variable domain, with remaining parts taken from reference TRBV18 and TRBJ2-3, reads NAGVMQNPRHLVRRRGQEARLRCSPMKGHSHVYWYRQLPEEGLKFMVYLQKENIIDESGMPKERFSAEFPKEGPSILRIQQVVRGDSAAYFCASSLLETDTQYFGPGTRLTVL.

V gene TRBV27 combines with J gene TRBJ2-1; 10 bases agree with TRBD2. CDR3 length equals 16 residues. Trimming took 8 bases from V and 7 from J; bases not matched to a gene: 14. CDR1 and CDR2 (germline): MNHEY, SMNVEV (reference sequence). The CDR3 region has the DNA TGTGCCAGCGGCCTAGCGGGGGTGGGGATACGGAATGAGCAGTTCTTC. Translation gives CASGLAGVGIRNEQFF.

The chain links TRBV7-3 to TRBJ2-2; unclear D gene. V dropped 5 bases and J dropped 4 bases, with 8 bases sitting between them. Germline CDR1 SGHTA, CDR2 FQGTGA. The CDR3 sequence is 13 residues long. CDR3 region: CASSPRPTGELFF. In DNA form, the CDR3 reads TGTGCCAGCAGCCCGCGTCCCACCGGGGAGCTGTTTTTT.

The chain recombines TRBV19 with TRBJ1-2; maybe TRBD1 (5 bases). CDR3 size: 15 residues. CDR1 is LNHDA and CDR2 is SQIVND in the germline V gene (reference sequence). Trimming cost V 7 bases and J 14 bases, with 29 bases left between them. The CDR3 reads CASTRSAAGNGAWTF. CDR3 DNA: TGTGCCAGTACCCGATCGGCGGCAGGGAATGGGGCGTGGACCTTC.

The chain employs TRBV30 and TRBJ2-5, with 8 bases lining up with TRBD2. From germline, CDR1 is GTSNPN and CDR2 SVGIG (reference sequence). The V and J ends lost 1 base and 7 bases, in that order; junction bases with no gene match: 11. The CDR3 has 15 amino acids. The CDR3 sequence is CAWSGLAPNSWTQYF. CDR3 bases: TGTGCCTGGAGTGGACTAGCGCCAAACTCGTGGACCCAGTACTTC.

This clone appeared a few times. The rearrangement joins TRBV25-1 to TRBJ2-3; TRBD1 agrees at 7 bases. The CDR3 length is 13 residues. Germline values: CDR1 MGHDK, CDR2 SYGVNS. V trimming: 5 bases; J trimming: 5 bases; junction bases outside the gene matches: 4. In DNA, the CDR3 is TGTGCCAGCAGTCGACAGGGTTTAGATACGCAGTATTTT. It translates to CASSRQGLDTQYF.

The chain recombines TRBV4-1 with TRBJ2-5, with D perhaps TRBD1 (6 bases). Trimming pared 2 bases from V and 7 bases from J, leaving 14 bases between. Germline CDR1 is MGHRA and CDR2 is YSYEKL. CDR3 length equals 14 residues. The DNA for the CDR3 is TGCGCCAGCAGCCAACAGACAGGACCGGCGACCCAGTACTTC. This encodes CASSQQTGPATQYF.

The chain combines TRBV19 with TRBJ1-1; no clear D gene. Germline values: CDR1 LNHDA, CDR2 SQIVND (reference sequence). The CDR3 is 14 amino acids. Deletions cut 6 bases from V and 1 base from J, with 12 bases between. CDR3 DNA: TGTGCCAGTAGCCCAATGGGCGCGAACACTGAAGCTTTCTTT. Protein: CASSPMGANTEAFF.

This clone was seen once. This chain connects TRBV27 to TRBJ2-5; TRBD1 might be the D (6 bases). The V and J ends lost 2 bases and 4 bases respectively, with 14 bases between them. The CDR3 is 15 residues long. CDR1 MNHEY and CDR2 SMNVEV come from the germline V gene (reference sequence). CDR3 nucleotide sequence: TGTGCCAGCAGTTTAAGGGTACAGGGTGGAGAGACCCAGTACTTC. This sequence encodes CASSLRVQGGETQYF.